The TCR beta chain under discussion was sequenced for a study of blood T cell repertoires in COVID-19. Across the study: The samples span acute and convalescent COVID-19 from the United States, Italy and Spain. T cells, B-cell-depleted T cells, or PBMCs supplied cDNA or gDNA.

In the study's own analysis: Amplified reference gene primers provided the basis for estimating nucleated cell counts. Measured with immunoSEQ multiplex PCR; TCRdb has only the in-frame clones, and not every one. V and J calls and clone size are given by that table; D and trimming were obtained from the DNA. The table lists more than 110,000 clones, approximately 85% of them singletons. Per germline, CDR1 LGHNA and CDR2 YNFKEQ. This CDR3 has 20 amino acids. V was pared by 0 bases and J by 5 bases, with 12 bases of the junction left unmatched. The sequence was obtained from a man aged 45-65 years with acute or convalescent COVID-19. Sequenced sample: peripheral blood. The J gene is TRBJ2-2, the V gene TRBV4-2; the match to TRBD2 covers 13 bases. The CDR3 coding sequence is TGTGCCAGCAGCCAAGATTCCCTCATACTAGCGGGAGGGCGAACCGGGGAGCTGTTTTTT. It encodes CASSQDSLILAGGRTGELFF.